This T cell receptor beta chain was recovered during a study of CD8 T cells in Susac syndrome (dated by TCRdb to between 2019 and 2020). For the study in its entirety: Repertoire sequencing was used to test whether CD8+ T cell activation and differentiation in Susac syndrome was antigen driven.

From V the trimming removes 5 bases and from J it removes 7 bases, while the gene matches leave 13 bases of the junction unaccounted for. Taken from cysteine to phenylalanine, the CDR3 has 15 residues. The DNA shown is the 45-base CDR3, in frame from base 1. The investigation overall reported the following: The TCR sequencing and HLA analysis was acknowledged to have included a relatively small number of individuals.

High-throughput TCR beta sequencing profiled peripheral blood CD8+ and CD4+ T cells from healthy donors, Susac syndrome patients and multiple sclerosis patients. Multiple sclerosis controls were treatment-naive patients with stable or active relapsing-remitting disease fulfilling revised McDonald criteria. Bulk CD8+ and CD4+ T cells were purified magnetically by negative isolation, whereas CD8+ TEMRA cells were enriched by FACS. Blood was drawn into EDTA tubes, processed within 24 hours, and PBMCs were isolated by density gradient centrifugation. PBMCs destined for TCR sequencing were cryopreserved in liquid nitrogen and later thawed in a 37 °C water bath. The sorted or isolated CD4+, CD8+ and CD8+ TEMRA cells had a purity of 90% or higher. Details on this clonotype: What this receptor recognizes is not known. No per-base quality is available; no much larger clone lies one base away.

RNA was extracted using the RNeasy kit, and roughly 0.45 to 1 ug of the RNA was reverse transcribed with random hexamers. The immunoSEQ multiplex PCR assay, which covers 54 Vbeta and 13 Jbeta segments, was used to amplify TCR beta CDR3 regions. PCR amplification bias was corrected using a synthetic template baseline for primer optimization and computational correction. On the study's bioinformatics: Reads were annotated to V, D and J genes per IMGT and analyzed with immunoSEQ Analyzer, keeping only productive sequences. Clonality was computed as one minus Shannon entropy normalized by log2 of the number of productive unique sequences. For each patient and control, public and private clones were evaluated within the 100 most prevalent clones. Susac-specific clones were defined as absent from healthy and MS cohorts, 1052 published viral clones and other ImmuneACCESS disease sequences. The public reads were quality trimmed at Q25 with fastp and then assembled into clones with MiXCR by TCRdb, keeping productive beta chains. Each CDR3 protein gets just one entry, which takes the most common genes and DNA from the rows behind it. TCRdb, rather than the study authors, made the V and J calls. The sample includes 300,000 to 350,000 distinct CDR3 sequences, with 92% observed a single time. The ten top clones hold 0.065% of the sample.

Sample: CD4+ T cells from PBMCs. The source of this sequence is a human donor with multiple sclerosis. The sequence links TRBV12-3 or TRBV12-4 to TRBJ2-7; 8 middle bases align to TRBD1. The nucleotides read TGTGCCAGCAGTAGGGGACAGGTCGTCAGGGAGGAGCAGTACTTC. This gives the protein CASSRGQVVREEQYF.